The T cell receptor (beta chain) under discussion was sequenced for a study of graft-versus-host responses after intestinal transplantation. Note on this clone: Its antigen is unidentified. Other nucleotide sequences in the sample specify the same CDR3.

This CDR3 has 13 residues. Looked up from germline, CDR1 is SGDLS and CDR2 is YYNGEE. Trimming removed 0 bases at V and 4 bases at J, with 7 bases between. TCRdb's table, derived via immunoSEQ multiplex PCR, lists solely in-frame clones and lacks some. Of about 50,000 clones in the sample, around nine tenths were seen once. V is TRBV9 and J is TRBJ2-5; D not resolved. The sequences come from unstimulated CD4+ T cells sorted from spleen or lymph node cells, collected before transplant. The clonotype originates from a human donor who was the organ donor for an intestinal transplant. The CDR3 bases are TGTGCCAGCAGCGTAGGCCAGGCAGAGACCCAGTACTTC. Encoded protein: CASSVGQAETQYF. Variable domain in full (rest from reference TRBV9 and TRBJ2-5): DSGVTQTPKHLITATGQRVTLRCSPRSGDLSVYWYQQSLDQGLQFLIQYYNGEERAKGNILERFSAQQFPDLHSELNLSSLELGDSALYFCASSVGQAETQYFGPGTRLLVL.